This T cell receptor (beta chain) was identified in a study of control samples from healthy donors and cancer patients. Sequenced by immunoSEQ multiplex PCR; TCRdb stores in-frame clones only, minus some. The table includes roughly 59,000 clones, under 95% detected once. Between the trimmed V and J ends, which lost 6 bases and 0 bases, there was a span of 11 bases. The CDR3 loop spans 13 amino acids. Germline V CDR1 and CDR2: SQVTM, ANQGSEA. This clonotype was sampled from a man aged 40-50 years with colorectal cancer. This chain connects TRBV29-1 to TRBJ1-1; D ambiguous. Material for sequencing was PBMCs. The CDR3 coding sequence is TGCAGCGTGACACAGAACATGAACACTGAAGCTTTCTTT. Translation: CSVTQNMNTEAFF.